These 31 T cell receptor beta chains were all obtained from the same sample, sequenced in a study of radiation and T cells in renal cell carcinoma. The sample's time point: blood 2 weeks post-SBRT. The treatment here: 15 Gy SBRT to primary tumor, nephrectomy 4 weeks later. Profiled with immunoSEQ multiplex PCR; TCRdb holds only in-frame clones, not every one. The sample yields more than 95,000 clones, about four fifths seen once. Source: blood, taken from a patient whose treatment included radiotherapy and nephrectomy. These receptors all come from a man in his fifties or sixties with renal cell carcinoma.

This chain links TRBV4-3 with TRBJ1-3; no clear D. The germline CDR1 and CDR2 sequences are LGHNA and YSLEER. CDR3 length: 14 amino acids. V dropped 1 base and J dropped 2 bases, with 6 bases sitting between them. The CDR3 DNA follows: TGCGCCAGCAGCCAAGCGGGAACTGGAAACACCATATATTTT. Its translation: CASSQAGTGNTIYF.

J is TRBJ1-1 and V is TRBV20-1, with 7 bases fitting TRBD1. This CDR3 spans 11 amino acids. With 4 bases clipped from V and 5 bases from J, the junction kept 1 base outside the gene matches. The germline gives CDR1 DFQATT, CDR2 SNEGSKA (reference sequence). The CDR3 reads CSATGGTEAFF. CDR3 DNA: TGCAGTGCTACAGGGGGGACTGAAGCTTTCTTT.

The CDR3 region has the DNA TGTGCCAGCATTCTTCCAGGACGCTATGGCTACACCTTC. Translation gives CASILPGRYGYTF. The rearrangement links TRBV6-1 to TRBJ1-2; D unclear. The ends were cut back, 7 bases at V and 4 bases at J, with 13 bases in the middle. This CDR3 is built from 13 residues. The germline V gene has CDR1 MNHNS and CDR2 SASEGT.

The genes are TRBV5-1 and TRBJ2-7; TRBD1 matches 11 bases. The CDR3 extends over 14 amino acids. Germline V gives CDR1 SGHRS, CDR2 YFSETQ. V trimming: 4 bases; J trimming: 6 bases; junction bases outside the gene matches: 6. CDR3 DNA: TGCGCCAGCAGCCAGGGACAGGGGGGAACCGAGCAGTACTTC. This gives the protein CASSQGQGGTEQYF.

The chain combines TRBV5-8 with TRBJ2-1; TRBD1 might be the D (5 bases). V lost 3 bases and J lost 3, with 13 bases in between. CDR3 size: 15 residues. CDR1 and CDR2 from the germline V gene are SGHTS and YDEGEE. CDR3 protein: CASSYEQGIYNEQFF. CDR3 bases: TGTGCCAGCAGCTACGAGCAGGGCATCTACAATGAGCAGTTCTTC.

The genes are TRBV28 and TRBJ1-5; D remains unclear. V dropped 6 bases and J dropped 7 bases, with 10 bases sitting between them. CDR3 size: 12 residues. Germline-derived CDR1 and CDR2 are MDHEN and SYDVKM. The CDR3 region is CASRGYYQPQHF. The CDR3 region has the DNA TGTGCCAGCAGGGGGTATTACCAGCCCCAGCATTTT.

This clone was counted between two and nine times. The chain carries TRBV12-5 and TRBJ2-7; 9 bases fit TRBD1. This CDR3 spans 13 amino acids. Germline assignment: CDR1 LGHNT and CDR2 FRNRAP. J was trimmed by 4 bases and V by 6 bases; bases with no gene match: 4. CDR3 in amino acids: CASGADRGYEQYF. CDR3 nucleotide sequence: TGTGCTAGTGGAGCAGACAGGGGGTACGAGCAGTACTTC.

This sequence joins TRBV7-9 and TRBJ2-3; 8 nucleotides align to TRBD2. CDR1 and CDR2 (germline): SEHNR, FQNEAQ (reference sequence). Losses at the gene ends were 8 bases for V and 5 bases for J; bases not matched to a gene: 9. This CDR3 is 14 amino acids long. The CDR3 reads CASELGLEGDTQYF. The CDR3 nucleotides read TGTGCCAGCGAGCTGGGACTAGAGGGAGATACGCAGTATTTT.

The chain has TRBV2 and TRBJ2-5; tentative D call: TRBD1 (6 bases). The CDR3 has 11 amino acids. V lost 6 bases to trimming and J lost 5 bases, with 7 bases between them. Germline values: CDR1 SNHLY, CDR2 FYNNEI. This CDR3 reads CASSDRETQYF. The DNA for the CDR3 is TGTGCCAGCAGCGACAGGGAGACCCAGTACTTC.

This clone has only one observation. This chain joins TRBV2 and TRBJ1-5; no reliable D call. Germline CDR1 is SNHLY and CDR2 is FYNNEI. The ends were cut back, 6 bases at V and 0 bases at J, with 15 bases in the middle. The CDR3 consists of 16 residues. The CDR3 DNA is TGTGCCAGCAGGCCTCCACCTGCCTATAGCAATCAGCCCCAGCATTTT. It yields the protein CASRPPPAYSNQPQHF.

V gene TRBV7-3 combines with J gene TRBJ1-1, with 7 bases matching TRBD1. CDR3 length: 14 amino acids. Per germline, CDR1 SGHTA and CDR2 FQGTGA. After removal of 4 bases from V and 6 bases from J, the junction contained 8 bases not matched to a gene. CDR3 sequence (DNA): TGTGCCAGCAGCTCCCAACAGGGGTCCCCTGAAGCTTTCTTT. It encodes CASSSQQGSPEAFF.

This clone was detected many times. DNA for the CDR3: TGTGCCAGTAGTATTTGGACGCTGGGGGAAAAACTGTTTTTT. Translating gives CASSIWTLGEKLFF. This rearrangement joins TRBV19 to TRBJ1-4, with no clear D. V lost 3 bases, J lost 8 bases, and 13 bases lay in between. Germline V CDR1 and CDR2: LNHDA, SQIVND (reference sequence). There are 14 residues in the CDR3.

The chain uses TRBV9 and TRBJ2-1; a possible D gene is TRBD1 (5 bases). The germline V and J ends were trimmed by 3 bases and 5 bases, with 15 bases remaining between them. This CDR3 is built from 15 residues. Germline values: CDR1 SGDLS, CDR2 YYNGEE. The CDR3 sequence: CASSALGPRDNEQFF. Written as DNA, the CDR3 is TGTGCCAGCAGCGCGCTAGGTCCCAGGGACAATGAGCAGTTCTTC.

Remarks on this clone: The junction departs from germline at one end; a sequencing error may be responsible. The same CDR3 also results from other DNA sequences found in this sample. The chain has TRBV4-2 and TRBJ2-5; D not certain. The CDR3 has 14 amino acids. Germline V CDR1 and CDR2: LGHNA, YNFKEQ. CDR3 amino acids: CASSQVVSQETQYF. DNA of the CDR3: TGTGCCAGCAGCCAAGTTGTCAGTCAAGAGACTCAGTACTTC.

In its sample, this clone was seen once. The chain has TRBV2 and TRBJ2-7, with D hard to call. Trimming pared 4 bases from V and 0 bases from J, leaving 16 bases between. The CDR3 length is 16 residues. The germline V gene has CDR1 SNHLY and CDR2 FYNNEI. The CDR3 is CASSGTLSPGSYEQYF. DNA for the CDR3: TGTGCCAGCAGTGGAACTTTGAGCCCCGGCTCCTACGAGCAGTACTTC. The variable domain in full, with the rest retrieved from reference TRBV2 and TRBJ2-7, is EPEVTQTPSHQVTQMGQEVILRCVPISNHLYFYWYRQILGQKVEFLVSFYNNEISEKSEIFDDQFSVERPDGSNFTLKIRSTKLEDSAMYFCASSGTLSPGSYEQYFGPGTRLTVT.

CDR3 sequence reads: CASSIQGATNQPQHF. CDR3 nucleotide sequence: TGTGCCAGTAGTATCCAGGGGGCTACCAATCAGCCCCAGCATTTT. The rearrangement links TRBV19 to TRBJ1-5; TRBD1 matches 8 bases. The V gene's germline CDR1 is LNHDA and CDR2 SQIVND (reference sequence). Trimming took 3 bases from V and 3 from J; bases not matched to a gene: 4. The CDR3 contains 15 residues.

V is TRBV10-3 and J is TRBJ1-1; unclear D gene. CDR3 length equals 11 residues. Germline lookup yields CDR1 ENHRY and CDR2 SYGVKD. The germline V and J ends were trimmed by 6 bases and 1 base, with 3 bases remaining between them. CDR3 protein: CAIRGNTEAFF. The CDR3 DNA sequence: TGTGCCATCAGGGGGAACACTGAAGCTTTCTTT.

The chain recombines TRBV9 with TRBJ2-5; TRBD1 matches 8 bases. With V trimmed by 2 bases and J by 3 bases, 9 bases remained unmatched. The CDR3 is 16 amino acids. In germline, CDR1 is SGDLS, CDR2 YYNGEE. The CDR3 nucleotides are TGTGCCAGCAGCGTCGGTACAGGGGGATTGGAAGAGACCCAGTACTTC. Translation: CASSVGTGGLEETQYF.

The rearrangement uses TRBV6-5 and TRBJ2-5; D is perhaps TRBD2 (6 bases). CDR1 and CDR2 from the germline V gene are MNHEY and SVGAGI. Trimming pared 2 bases from V and 1 base from J, leaving 14 bases between. The CDR3 length is 16 residues. This chain's CDR3 is CASSYAHWEAQETQYF. The CDR3 DNA follows: TGTGCCAGCAGTTACGCCCATTGGGAGGCCCAAGAGACCCAGTACTTC.

This clone was detected a few times. V usage is TRBV5-4 and J usage is TRBJ1-3; TRBD1 agrees at 7 bases. The germline gives CDR1 SGHNT, CDR2 YYREEE (reference sequence). The trim removed 5 bases at V and 1 base at J, leaving 6 bases unmatched. This CDR3 has 15 residues. CDR3 residues: CASSSGQNSGNTIYF. CDR3 nucleotide sequence: TGTGCCAGCAGTTCGGGACAGAATTCTGGAAACACCATATATTTT. Combining the CDR3 with reference TRBV5-4 and TRBJ1-3 gives the whole variable domain ETGVTQSPTHLIKTRGQQVTLRCSSQSGHNTVSWYQQALGQGPQFIFQYYREEENGRGNFPPRFSGLQFPNYSSELNVNALELDDSALYLCASSSGQNSGNTIYFGEGSWLTVV.

As for this clone: One end of the junction is discordant with germline, which a read error may explain. The J gene is TRBJ1-5, the V gene TRBV5-4; D is undetermined. Germline assignment: CDR1 SGHNT and CDR2 YYREEE (reference sequence). CDR3 length: 15 amino acids. The CDR3 nucleotides are TGCGCCAGCAGCTTATCCCGGTCGAGCGCTCAGCCCCAGCATTTT. Translated, it gives CASSLSRSSAQPQHF.

The V call is TRBV2, the J call TRBJ1-1; TRBD1 aligns across 7 bases. The CDR3 has 14 residues. Germline V lookup: CDR1 SNHLY, CDR2 FYNNEI. Unmatched junction bases numbered 10, after V lost 9 bases and J lost 3 bases. CDR3 amino acids: CARRSGGSYTEAFF. The CDR3 region has the DNA TGTGCCAGAAGGTCAGGGGGAAGTTACACTGAAGCTTTCTTT.

The chain combines TRBV11-2 with TRBJ1-2; D unresolved. Germline CDR1 SGHAT, CDR2 FQNNGV. Trimming removed 2 bases from V and 8 bases from J, with 12 bases in between. The CDR3 is 13 amino acids. Here the CDR3 DNA reads TGTGCCAGCAGCTTATGGAGGGATAACGGCTACACCTTC. It encodes CASSLWRDNGYTF.

V and J are TRBV7-9 and TRBJ2-7; 7 bases fit TRBD1. Germline lookup yields CDR1 SEHNR and CDR2 FQNEAQ (reference sequence). Unmatched junction bases numbered 13, after V lost 5 bases and J lost 6 bases. CDR3 length: 15 amino acids. CDR3 nucleotides: TGTGCCAGCAGCACAACCGGGACAGATTCGTCCGAGCAGTACTTC. Its translation: CASSTTGTDSSEQYF.

The chain carries TRBV4-2 and TRBJ1-1; D gene uncertain. Per germline, CDR1 LGHNA and CDR2 YNFKEQ. The CDR3 loop spans 13 amino acids. V gave up 0 bases and J gave up 4 bases, with 6 bases separating them. Here the CDR3 DNA reads TGTGCCAGCAGCCAAGACTCGGGCACTGAAGCTTTCTTT. Its protein product is CASSQDSGTEAFF.

The CDR3 spells CASSLSLAGVETQYF. CDR3 coding DNA: TGTGCCAGCAGTCTGTCTTTAGCGGGAGTGGAGACCCAGTACTTC. V is TRBV6-1 and J is TRBJ2-5; the match to TRBD2 covers 9 bases. The CDR3 totals 15 residues. Germline V CDR1 and CDR2: MNHNS, SASEGT. V was pared by 5 bases and J by 5 bases, with 9 bases of the junction left unmatched.

The J gene is TRBJ1-5, the V gene TRBV7-8, with D tentatively TRBD1 (5 bases). V dropped 5 bases and J dropped 3 bases, with 14 bases sitting between them. This CDR3 is 15 amino acids long. CDR1 is SGHVS and CDR2 is FQNEAQ in the germline V gene. For the CDR3, the DNA is TGTGCCAGCAGCATCCAGACAGACTTCAATCAGCCCCAGCATTTT. Its protein product is CASSIQTDFNQPQHF.

The chain uses TRBV11-2 and TRBJ2-2; D might be TRBD1 (7 bases). CDR1 and CDR2 (germline): SGHAT, FQNNGV. The CDR3 is 18 amino acids. Trimming shortened V by 5 bases and J by 3 bases, and 22 bases separated the two germline ends. CDR3 residues: CASSTQTGRTWDTGELFF. The CDR3, as DNA: TGTGCCAGCAGCACACAGACAGGGAGGACGTGGGACACCGGGGAGCTGTTTTTT.

This clone was counted a few times. The chain is built from TRBV5-1 and TRBJ2-1; 8 positions match TRBD2. The ends lost 1 base at V and 5 bases at J; junction bases unmatched: 5. Germline CDR1 reads SGHRS; CDR2 reads YFSETQ. The CDR3 covers 15 residues. The CDR3 nucleotides are TGCGCCAGCAGCTTGAAAGCGGGAGACCACAATGAGCAGTTCTTC. As protein: CASSLKAGDHNEQFF.

The chain carries TRBV21-1 and TRBJ2-5. TRBV21-1 constitutes a pseudogene. This CDR3 has 13 residues. CDR3 residues: CASSKKGQETQYF. The CDR3 DNA sequence: TGTGCCAGCAGCAAAAAGGGCCAAGAGACCCAGTACTTC.

The gene calls are TRBV5-1 and TRBJ1-2, with 8 bases lining up with TRBD1. The CDR3 has 19 residues. V lost 5 bases and J lost 9; bases outside the gene matches: 27. Germline V gene lookup returns CDR1 SGHRS and CDR2 YFSETQ. The CDR3 bases are TGCGCCAGCAGTTATAAGCGAACGAGTTGGGACAGGCCATATTCGAGCTACACCTTC. Translating gives CASSYKRTSWDRPYSSYTF. Using reference TRBV5-1 and TRBJ1-2 for the parts outside the CDR3, the full variable domain is KAGVTQTPRYLIKTRGQQVTLSCSPISGHRSVSWYQQTPGQGLQFLFEYFSETQRNKGNFPGRFSGRQFSNSRSEMNVSTLELGDSALYLCASSYKRTSWDRPYSSYTFGSGTRLTVV.